This is a list of T cell receptor beta chains from one sample in a study of cytomegalovirus exposure and HLA in healthy donors. Sequencing was performed with immunoSEQ multiplex PCR; in TCRdb, only in-frame clones are kept and a portion is missing. Of around 220,000 clones listed, about 80% are singletons. Sequenced input: PBMCs. The receptors stem from a man aged 18 to 29 in good health and CMV-seronegative. Both conserved end residues are part of each CDR3. A D gene is named only where the DNA matches it firmly. The listing skips clone size in some rows; elsewhere it reads once, few, many or a size class.

clone size | D gene | J gene | V gene | CDR3 protein | CDR3 DNA
. | TRBD2 | TRBJ2-3 | TRBV4-2 | CASSQVLGLAGGSSTDTQYF | TGTGCCAGCAGCCAAGTCCTAGGACTAGCGGGGGGCTCTAGCACAGATACGCAGTATTTT
. | TRBD2 | TRBJ2-1 | TRBV4-2 | CASSQAVTSGSNNEQFF | TGTGCCAGCAGCCAAGCCGTGACTAGCGGGAGTAACAATGAGCAGTTCTTC
few | . | TRBJ2-3 | TRBV11-3 | CASRFQGDTQYF | TGTGCCAGCAGATTTCAGGGAGATACGCAGTATTTT
. | . | TRBJ2-2 | TRBV19 | CASNVGVRTADTGELFF | TGTGCCAGTAATGTGGGTGTGCGGACAGCCGACACCGGGGAGCTGTTTTTT
. | TRBD2 | TRBJ2-3 | TRBV30 | CAWSAAGGTDTQYF | TGTGCCTGGAGCGCAGCGGGAGGCACAGATACGCAGTATTTT
. | TRBD1 | TRBJ2-5 | TRBV7-2 | CASSFRQGQTQYF | TGTGCCAGCAGCTTTAGACAGGGACAGACCCAGTACTTC
medium-sized | TRBD1 | TRBJ2-1 | TRBV28 | CASRNSGTGQAPEQFF | TGTGCCAGCAGAAACTCCGGGACAGGGCAGGCCCCAGAGCAGTTCTTC
. | TRBD1 | TRBJ2-5 | TRBV7-2 | CASSLPDRGKTQYF | TGTGCCAGCAGCTTACCTGACAGGGGTAAGACCCAGTACTTC
. | . | TRBJ2-2 | TRBV4-1 | CASSQIERGGGNTGELFF | TGCGCCAGCAGCCAAATTGAACGGGGAGGGGGGAACACCGGGGAGCTGTTTTTT
. | TRBD2 | TRBJ2-3 | TRBV2 | CASSEADKDTSGSTDTQYF | TGTGCCAGCAGTGAAGCGGATAAGGATACTAGCGGAAGCACAGATACGCAGTATTTT
. | TRBD1 | TRBJ1-2 | TRBV4-2 | CASRWTGTSYGYTF | TGTGCCAGCAGGTGGACAGGGACCTCCTATGGCTACACCTTC
few | . | TRBJ2-5 | TRBV7-9 | CASSPPGLEQETQYF | TGTGCCAGCAGCCCCCCAGGGCTGGAGCAAGAGACCCAGTACTTC
. | . | TRBJ1-3 | TRBV7-7 | CASSLDSRSGNTIYF | TGTGCTAGCAGCTTAGATTCCAGATCTGGAAACACCATATATTTT
. | TRBD2 | TRBJ2-3 | TRBV27 | CASAGGLAGQRTDTQYF | TGTGCCAGCGCAGGGGGACTAGCGGGCCAACGCACAGATACGCAGTATTTT
. | TRBD1 | TRBJ1-5 | TRBV7-9 | CASSSGTGHQPQHF | TGTGCCAGCAGCTCCGGGACAGGGCATCAGCCCCAGCATTTT
. | TRBD1 | TRBJ1-5 | TRBV6-5 | CASSTDRTDIQKHF | TGTGCCAGCAGTACGGACAGGACGGATATACAGAAGCATTTT
few | TRBD2 | TRBJ2-3 | TRBV7-9 | CASSSTSGRRLDTQYF | TGTGCCAGCAGCTCGACTAGCGGGAGGAGATTGGATACGCAGTATTTT
few | . | TRBJ1-1 | TRBV7-6 | CASSPGTEAFF | TGTGCCAGCAGCCCCGGGACTGAAGCTTTCTTT
. | TRBD1 | TRBJ1-2 | TRBV6-5 | CASSYSTTGGRYGYTF | TGTGCCAGCAGTTACTCGACGACAGGGGGGCGTTACGGCTACACCTTC
. | . | TRBJ1-1 | TRBV30 | CAWSVGGMNTEAFF | TGTGCCTGGAGTGTTGGGGGGATGAACACTGAAGCTTTCTTT
once | TRBD1 | TRBJ1-2 | TRBV30 | CACRDSTNYGYTF | TGTGCCTGCCGGGACAGCACTAACTATGGCTACACCTTC
. | . | TRBJ2-1 | TRBV7-6 | CASSLLVVGGPSYNEQFF | TGTGCCAGCAGCTTACTAGTGGTCGGGGGGCCCTCTTACAATGAGCAGTTCTTC
. | . | TRBJ1-2 | TRBV30 | CAWSVLRQSNYGYTF | TGTGCCTGGAGTGTACTTAGACAATCAAACTATGGCTACACCTTC
once | TRBD1 | TRBJ2-7 | TRBV9 | CASSVETGYEQYF | TGTGCCAGCAGCGTAGAGACAGGGTACGAGCAGTACTTC
. | TRBD1 | TRBJ2-1 | TRBV4-1 | CASSQEKGGRGLYNEQFF | TGCGCCAGCAGCCAAGAAAAGGGTGGCAGGGGGCTCTACAATGAGCAGTTCTTC
. | . | TRBJ1-2 | TRBV29-1 | CSVGTGMGGYTF | TGCAGCGTGGGTACAGGGATGGGTGGCTACACCTTC
. | TRBD2 | TRBJ2-1 | TRBV9 | CASSAFPAGGSYNEQFF | TGTGCCAGCAGCGCATTTCCAGCGGGGGGCTCCTACAATGAGCAGTTCTTC
. | . | TRBJ2-7 | TRBV28 | CASRRGYEQYF | TGTGCCAGCAGAAGGGGATACGAGCAGTACTTC
once | TRBD2 | TRBJ2-5 | TRBV11-3 | CASSLALAGDQETQYF | TGTGCCAGCAGCTTAGCGCTAGCGGGGGACCAAGAGACCCAGTACTTC